The T cell receptor beta chain under discussion was sequenced for a study of cytomegalovirus exposure and HLA in healthy donors (dated by TCRdb to 2017 to 2019). Describing the broader study: In an earlier analysis of 550 to 750 of the donors, 276 Gb of sequence data and 100 million or so unique TCR beta sequences from about 190 million T cells were reported. Both class I and class II loci were covered by HLA typing, at four-digit resolution. The number of donors typed differed by locus, with roughly 629-640 for A, B, C, DRB1 and DQB1, more than 500 for DQA1, some 570 for DPA1, and some 440 for DPB1. To decide whether each TCR beta V gene segment behaved as functional or pseudogenic, an earlier analysis of 587 of the donors relied on high-throughput TCR beta sequencing. Approximately 300 gigabases of sequencing data and around 85 million unique TCR sequences made up an early release that covered under 750 HLA-typed donors. Of the 398 genotyped donors, approximately 81% were placed in the genetic ancestry cluster associated with self-reported Caucasian donors. Among under 450 genotyped donors of the cohort, an average of about 240,000 unique TCR beta nucleotide sequences were sequenced per donor, about a sixth of them non-productive. The study used immunosequencing to profile the T cell repertoires of approximately 690 subjects and linked those repertoires to cytomegalovirus serostatus. Donor age, sex, ethnicity and CMV serostatus were compiled together with the repertoire data. A later genetic analysis took genome-wide SNP genotypes for about three fifths of the roughly 670 donors and used that subset as a discovery cohort. Rather than using new phenotypic data, the later analysis identified candidate immune exposures from TCR beta sequences and from how often those sequences occurred across donors. High-throughput TCR immunosequencing, statistical association of individual TCRs with disease status, and machine learning were combined to predict cytomegalovirus infection status. Several DR-DQ haplotypes were handled as single units for association and clustering, since linkage in the cohort was strong. A separate validation cohort of some 130 different subjects was used in addition to the roughly 670-subject first cohort. A later analysis re-analyzed previously published TCR beta repertoires from about 730 donors and added high-resolution HLA genotyping to study TCR occurrence patterns. The study was designed to test whether signatures of past pathogen exposure could be identified by cataloging public T cell receptors. All discovery cohort repertoires had been generated on a single sequencing platform.

The library was generated by the immunoSEQ multiplex PCR assay. For the multiplex PCR, a mixture combining 60 forward primers for TCR Vbeta segments and 13 reverse primers for TCR Jbeta segments was used. A multiplex PCR assay on genomic DNA amplified the CDR3 region of rearranged TCR beta genes. On the Illumina HiSeq System, the amplified TCR beta libraries were sequenced as 87-base-pair reads. The study's processing was this. In a later analysis, approximately 74 million unique TCR beta chains were counted across the 500 to 700 repertoires, and roughly 11 million of these chains were shared by at least two donors. A nearest-neighbor algorithm error-corrected the raw reads and collapsed the reads into unique sequences, merging closely related sequences to remove PCR and sequencing errors. Alignment of CDR3 sequences to IMGT reference sequences was used to assign V, D and J gene segments. Each retained sequence needed at least a six-nucleotide match to both a V gene segment and a J gene segment. Rearrangements were called productive when the CDR3 lacked stop codons and stayed in frame with V and J; all others were non-productive. Following IMGT convention, CDR3 was defined as the stretch from the second conserved V-encoded cysteine to the conserved J-encoded phenylalanine. In an earlier analysis of roughly 580 of the donors, sequences lacking an unambiguous match to a single V gene segment were excluded. An earlier analysis of several hundred of the donors called V segments functional above 56.7% productive rearrangements and segregating when the between-donor standard deviation exceeded 5%. A statistical classification framework was built for diagnosing cytomegalovirus status from the catalog of TCR beta chain sequences. V and J gene assignment, in a later analysis, came from comparing TCR nucleotide sequences with IMGT/GENE-DB human TR gene sequences. The TCRdist pipeline was used in a later analysis to assign CDR3 sequences and most-parsimonious VDJ recombination scenarios. A later analysis defined each TCR beta chain by its CDR3 amino acid sequence plus V-gene family, and excluded reads lacking a unique V-gene family. To address suspected cross-contamination and a sequencing artifact, a later analysis removed approximately 590 highly shared, low-generation-probability nucleotide sequences. A later analysis calculated a clonal expansion index for each public chain from normalized within-repertoire ranks of inferred template counts. In a later analysis, generation probabilities were computed using a VDJ recombination model fitted to out-of-frame rearrangements, and the results were checked against IGoR. A later analysis scored TCR-TCR, TCR-HLA and TCR-CMV co-occurrence with hypergeometric tests, applying a repertoire-size bias correction to TCR pairs. A later analysis estimated false discovery rates by permuting HLA or CMV assignments 20 times. In a later analysis, co-occurring TCRs were grouped using DBSCAN, with TCRdist sequence similarity added in when clustering inside HLA-allele-positive subsets. For co-occurrence clustering, repertoires with fewer than 30,000 or more than 120,000 public chains were excluded, along with about five repertoires with anomalous nucleotide sharing. TCRdb stores this immuneACCESS table with in-frame sequences only. Part of the clones is absent; in the studies checked, under half of the shortfall reflects unresolved V genes, and no reason is known for the rest. From that table come the V and J calls and clone size; the DNA was used to work out D and trimming. The sample table holds roughly 200,000 clones, of which about 77% were seen once. The ten largest clones add up to less than 3.5% of the sample.

Concerning this clone: Its antigen target is currently unknown. No per-base quality is available; no much larger clone lies one base away.

The cohort consisted of 650 to 700 healthy bone marrow donors. Cohort members were all nominally healthy when sampled, although unrecorded immune exposures were likely present. The donor was CMV seronegative and belonged to the group of over 350 seronegative cohort members. A peripheral blood sample was provided by each donor, and peripheral blood mononuclear cells were used for TCR beta sequencing. Genomic DNA extraction from the blood cell samples was performed with the Qiagen DNeasy Blood Extraction Kit. Study-wide findings and limitations: In vitro tests confirmed that a few of the cytomegalovirus-associated TCR beta chains recognize cytomegalovirus antigens. While some public TCRs were present in many individuals, most TCR sequences turned up only very rarely across donors. Linkage disequilibrium might explain the correlated functional status among segregating V segments, but an unknown experimental factor could not be excluded. The study listed 150 to 200 TCR beta chains as associated with cytomegalovirus. CMV serostatus was the only immune exposure information available for the cohort. In this cohort, only TCR beta chains were sequenced, and detectable features were limited by the absence of alpha or paired-chain data. Some IMGT-functional V segments, including TRBV6-2 and TRBV6-3, could not be told apart with the 87-base-pair reads, so those segments were excluded. The presence/absence analyses assumed that sequencing depth was roughly uniform across donors, and that assumption may not be true. A cluster of highly shared sequence variants was judged likely to represent a technical artifact of the sequencing pipeline. The authors suggested that the approach could potentially be extended to other disease states and immunological phenotypes. According to a later genetic analysis, donors in an Asian-associated ancestry cluster had fewer N-insertions in productive TCRs than the roughly 670-donor mean. According to a later analysis, most CMV-associated TCR beta chains appeared to be HLA-restricted, and the HLA associations seemed to be driven largely by CMV exposure. About 17 rarely observed V segments, including chromosome 9 orphons, were excluded from the earlier analysis of several hundred of the donors because counts were too low. Assigning TCR associations to individual alleles was difficult when HLA alleles, especially DR and DQ, strongly co-occurred. In a later analysis, the rate of TCR association differed among HLA loci, with DRB1 alleles having the most associated TCRs and HLA-C alleles having the fewest. Specific HLA alleles were associated with 16,951 TCR beta sequences at a false discovery rate of 0.05 in a later analysis. Because HLA typing was unavailable for some donors at each locus, only the typed subset was used in association tests. A later analysis found that HLA-associated TCR beta chains were more clonally expanded and had lower generation probabilities than equally common non-associated chains. A later genetic analysis associated a missense DCLRE1C variant with V-gene and J-gene trimming of TCR beta chains, and an independent cohort replicated the association. The classifier was reported to diagnose cytomegalovirus status with high specificity and sensitivity in both the original cohort and the validation cohort. In a later analysis, several top co-occurrence clusters were reported to appear linked to parvovirus B19, influenza, CMV and Epstein-Barr virus. Broadly in line with IMGT annotations, most TCR beta V segments showed up in productive rearrangements about 87% or about 30% of the time in an earlier analysis of 587 of the donors. A further reported finding was that TCR beta sequences accurately predicted the HLA-A and HLA-B alleles for most subjects in the first cohort.

V is clipped by 5 bases and J by 2 bases, and the sequence between their germline boundaries is 18 bases long. There are 16 amino acids in the CDR3, from cysteine to phenylalanine inclusive. Only the CDR3 DNA stays, 48 bases, in frame from base 1. In the germline V gene, CDR1 corresponds to MDHEN and CDR2 to SYDVKM. The chain links TRBV28 with TRBJ1-2; perhaps TRBD1 is the D gene, with 5 bases matching. This TCR was recovered from a woman aged 30 to 39 in good health and CMV-seronegative. Input material: PBMCs. The DNA reads as follows: TGTGCCAGCAGTCCATCCGGGGGGGGAACAAACTATGGCTACACCTTC. This codes for CASSPSGGGTNYGYTF.